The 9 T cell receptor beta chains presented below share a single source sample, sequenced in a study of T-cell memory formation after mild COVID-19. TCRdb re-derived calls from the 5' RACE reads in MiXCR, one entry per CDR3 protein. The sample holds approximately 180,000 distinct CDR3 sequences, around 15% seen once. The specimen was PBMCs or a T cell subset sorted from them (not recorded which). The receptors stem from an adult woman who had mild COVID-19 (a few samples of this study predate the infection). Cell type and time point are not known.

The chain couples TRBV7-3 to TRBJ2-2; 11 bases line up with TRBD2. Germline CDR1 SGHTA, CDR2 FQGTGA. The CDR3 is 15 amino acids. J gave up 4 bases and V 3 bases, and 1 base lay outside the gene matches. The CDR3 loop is CASSFSGGGTGELFF. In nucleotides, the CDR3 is TGTGCCAGCAGCTTTAGCGGGGGGGGCACCGGGGAGCTGTTTTTT.

DNA for the CDR3: TGTGCCAGCAGCCTCGAGATTTTGCCGCAGTACTTC. This sequence encodes CASSLEILPQYF. The chain carries TRBV7-9 and TRBJ2-7; D uncertain. Trimming took 5 bases from V and 9 from J, leaving 14 bases between them. In germline, CDR1 is SEHNR, CDR2 FQNEAQ (reference sequence). There are 12 residues in the CDR3. Filled out from reference TRBV7-9 and TRBJ2-7, the complete variable domain reads DTGVSQNPRHKITKRGQNVTFRCDPISEHNRLYWYRQTLGQGPEFLTYFQNEAQLEKSRLLSDRFSAERPKGSFSTLEIQRTEQGDSAMYLCASSLEILPQYFGPGTRLTVT.

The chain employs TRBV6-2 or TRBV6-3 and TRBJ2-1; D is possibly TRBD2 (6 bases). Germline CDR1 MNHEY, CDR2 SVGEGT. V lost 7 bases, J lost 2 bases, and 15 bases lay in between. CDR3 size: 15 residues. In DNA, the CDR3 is TGTGCCAGCAAACTCCTAGCGCAACCCTACAATGAGCAGTTCTTC. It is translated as CASKLLAQPYNEQFF.

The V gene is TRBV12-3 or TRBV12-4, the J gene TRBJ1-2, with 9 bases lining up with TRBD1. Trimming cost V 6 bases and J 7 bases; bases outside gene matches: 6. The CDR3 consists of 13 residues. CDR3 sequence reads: CASRPGTGIGYTF. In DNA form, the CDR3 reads TGTGCCAGCAGGCCCGGGACAGGGATTGGCTACACCTTC.

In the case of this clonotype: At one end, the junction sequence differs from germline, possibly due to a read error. CDR3 protein: CASSNDGLATLF. The CDR3 nucleotides are TGTGCCAGCAGCAACGACGGACTAGCGACCCTCTTC. The chain links TRBV12-3 or TRBV12-4 to TRBJ2-1; 9 bases map to TRBD2. This CDR3 is built from 12 residues.

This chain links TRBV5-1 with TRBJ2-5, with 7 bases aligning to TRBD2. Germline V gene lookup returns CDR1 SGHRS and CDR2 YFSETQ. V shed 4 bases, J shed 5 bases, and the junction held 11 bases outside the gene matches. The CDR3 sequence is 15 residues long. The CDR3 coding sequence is TGCGCCAGCAGCCTCCAAGGGGAGGGACGGGAGACCCAGTACTTC. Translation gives CASSLQGEGRETQYF. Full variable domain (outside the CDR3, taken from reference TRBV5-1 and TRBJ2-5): KAGVTQTPRYLIKTRGQQVTLSCSPISGHRSVSWYQQTPGQGLQFLFEYFSETQRNKGNFPGRFSGRQFSNSRSEMNVSTLELGDSALYLCASSLQGEGRETQYFGPGTRLLVL.

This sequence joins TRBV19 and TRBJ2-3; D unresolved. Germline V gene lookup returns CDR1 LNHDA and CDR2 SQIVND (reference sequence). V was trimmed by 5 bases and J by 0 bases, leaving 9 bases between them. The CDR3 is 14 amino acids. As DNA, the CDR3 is TGTGCCAGTAGTTGGCAGCGAAGCACAGATACGCAGTATTTT. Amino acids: CASSWQRSTDTQYF.

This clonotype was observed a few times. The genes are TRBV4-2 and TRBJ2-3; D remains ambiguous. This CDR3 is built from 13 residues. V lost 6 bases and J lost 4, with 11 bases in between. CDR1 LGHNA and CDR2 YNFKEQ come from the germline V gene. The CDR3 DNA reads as TGTGCCAGCAGTCTTACTCGGGCAGATACGCAGTATTTT. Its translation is CASSLTRADTQYF.

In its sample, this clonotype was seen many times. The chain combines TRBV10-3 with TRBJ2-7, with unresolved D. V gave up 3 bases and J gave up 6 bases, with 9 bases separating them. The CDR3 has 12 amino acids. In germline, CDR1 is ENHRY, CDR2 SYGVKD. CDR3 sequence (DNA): TGTGCCATCAGTGAAGATCGCTTCGAGCAGTACTTC. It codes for CAISEDRFEQYF.